The present entry profiles one T cell receptor (beta chain) with its context. The data derive from a study of blood T cell repertoires in COVID-19. The CDR3 length is 13 residues. Germline loops: CDR1 SGHNT, CDR2 YYREEE (reference sequence). Between the trimmed V and J ends, which lost 4 bases and 0 bases, there was a span of 6 bases. Methods used by the authors: It was from reference gene primer amplification that nucleated cell counts were estimated. Libraries were prepared by immunoSEQ multiplex PCR; TCRdb keeps only in-frame clonotypes and omits some of them. V and J calls and clone size follow that table, whereas D and trimming were derived from the DNA. Counted here are about 300,000 clones, around 84% occurring once; the ten biggest clones make up around 1.9%.

Sequenced input: PBMCs or T cells enriched from blood (not recorded which). The receptor was isolated from a woman between 25 and 40 years old who had been exposed to COVID-19. This sequence joins TRBV5-4 and TRBJ2-3; D is unresolved. The CDR3 sequence: CASSTVSTDTQYF. The CDR3 nucleotides are TGTGCCAGCAGCACGGTTAGCACAGATACGCAGTATTTT.